This is a list of T cell receptor beta chains from one sample in a study of T cell responses to AZD1222 COVID-19 vaccine. The method was immunoSEQ multiplex PCR; TCRdb's version includes in-frame clones alone and lacks a portion of them. Of some 160,000 clones in the sample, 85% to 95% are singletons; the top ten hold about 0.9%. Sequenced material: peripheral blood, taken on day 0 of AZD1222 vaccination. The receptors were sampled from an adult in good health. Each CDR3 is given with its conserved first and last residue. Fields, in order: J gene, V gene, clone size, D gene, CDR3 protein, CDR3 DNA. The D gene is left open where the match is weak. Not all rows give a size; the values are once, few, many and, for expanded clones, a class.

J gene: TRBJ1-2; V gene: TRBV4-1; clone size: -; D gene: TRBD1; CDR3 protein: CASSKAGGGGIYGYTF; CDR3 DNA: TGCGCCAGCAGCAAAGCTGGGGGAGGGGGCATCTATGGCTACACCTTC
J gene: TRBJ1-2; V gene: TRBV2; clone size: -; D gene: TRBD1; CDR3 protein: CASSTTGQAGDYGYTF; CDR3 DNA: TGTGCCAGCAGTACAACCGGACAGGCAGGGGACTATGGCTACACCTTC
J gene: TRBJ1-2; V gene: TRBV15; clone size: -; D gene: -; CDR3 protein: CATSRGTEANYGYTF; CDR3 DNA: TGTGCCACCAGCAGAGGAACAGAAGCTAACTATGGCTACACCTTC
J gene: TRBJ2-5; V gene: TRBV18; clone size: -; D gene: -; CDR3 protein: CASSPEETQYF; CDR3 DNA: TGTGCCAGCTCACCGGAAGAGACCCAGTACTTC
J gene: TRBJ2-2; V gene: TRBV2; clone size: -; D gene: -; CDR3 protein: CASSERGAGELFF; CDR3 DNA: TGTGCCAGCAGTGAGAGAGGCGCCGGGGAGCTGTTTTTT
J gene: TRBJ2-2; V gene: TRBV12-5; clone size: -; D gene: -; CDR3 protein: CASGFQTGRGAHTGELFF; CDR3 DNA: TGTGCTAGTGGTTTCCAAACCGGTCGGGGGGCACACACCGGGGAGCTGTTTTTT
J gene: TRBJ2-5; V gene: TRBV20-1; clone size: -; D gene: -; CDR3 protein: CSASNAAQETQYF; CDR3 DNA: TGCAGTGCTAGTAACGCAGCACAAGAGACCCAGTACTTC
J gene: TRBJ2-3; V gene: TRBV18; clone size: once; D gene: TRBD1; CDR3 protein: CASSPQGATDTQYF; CDR3 DNA: TGTGCCAGCTCACCACAGGGGGCCACAGATACGCAGTATTTT
J gene: TRBJ1-5; V gene: TRBV7-2; clone size: once; D gene: -; CDR3 protein: CASSEWTSGNQPQHF; CDR3 DNA: TGTGCCAGCAGCGAATGGACATCCGGCAATCAGCCCCAGCATTTT
J gene: TRBJ1-3; V gene: TRBV9; clone size: -; D gene: -; CDR3 protein: CASSIGGGSGMDTIYF; CDR3 DNA: TGTGCCAGCAGCATCGGGGGAGGCTCAGGGATGGACACCATATATTTT
J gene: TRBJ1-2; V gene: TRBV28; clone size: -; D gene: TRBD1; CDR3 protein: CASSPAGGQGSDGYTF; CDR3 DNA: TGTGCCAGCAGCCCTGCCGGGGGACAGGGGAGCGATGGCTACACCTTC
J gene: TRBJ1-4; V gene: TRBV10-1; clone size: -; D gene: -; CDR3 protein: CASSGGLWHNQGEKLFF; CDR3 DNA: TGCGCCAGCAGTGGGGGCCTGTGGCACAACCAAGGTGAAAAACTGTTTTTT
J gene: TRBJ1-5; V gene: TRBV19; clone size: -; D gene: -; CDR3 protein: CASSWSVGSQPQHF; CDR3 DNA: TGTGCCAGTAGCTGGTCAGTAGGGAGCCAGCCCCAGCATTTT
J gene: TRBJ2-3; V gene: TRBV27; clone size: -; D gene: -; CDR3 protein: CASSFQDTQYF; CDR3 DNA: TGTGCCAGCAGTTTTCAGGATACGCAGTATTTT
J gene: TRBJ2-3; V gene: TRBV30; clone size: -; D gene: -; CDR3 protein: CAGAWGADTQYF; CDR3 DNA: TGTGCCGGCGCATGGGGGGCGGATACGCAGTATTTT
J gene: TRBJ1-2; V gene: TRBV4-1; clone size: once; D gene: -; CDR3 protein: CASSQAGWPNYGYTF; CDR3 DNA: TGCGCCAGCAGCCAAGCAGGTTGGCCTAACTATGGCTACACCTTC
J gene: TRBJ2-5; V gene: TRBV5-1; clone size: -; D gene: -; CDR3 protein: CASSLAGAANQETQYF; CDR3 DNA: TGCGCCAGCAGCTTGGCCGGAGCGGCGAACCAAGAGACCCAGTACTTC
J gene: TRBJ2-5; V gene: TRBV11-2; clone size: few; D gene: -; CDR3 protein: CASTHQRSYQETQYF; CDR3 DNA: TGTGCCAGCACCCATCAGCGCAGTTACCAAGAGACCCAGTACTTC
J gene: TRBJ1-5; V gene: TRBV3-1/TRBV3-2; clone size: -; D gene: -; CDR3 protein: CASSRHPTLSGRSNQPQHF; CDR3 DNA: TGTGCCAGCAGCCGCCACCCGACCCTAAGTGGGCGAAGCAATCAGCCCCAGCATTTT
J gene: TRBJ2-5; V gene: TRBV5-1; clone size: -; D gene: -; CDR3 protein: CASSAGPGGETQYF; CDR3 DNA: TGCGCCAGCAGCGCAGGACCGGGCGGGGAGACCCAGTACTTC
J gene: TRBJ2-7; V gene: TRBV10-1; clone size: -; D gene: -; CDR3 protein: CASSRGAGEQYF; CDR3 DNA: TGCGCCAGCAGCAGGGGGGCCGGTGAGCAGTACTTC
J gene: TRBJ2-1; V gene: TRBV19; clone size: -; D gene: -; CDR3 protein: CASSTSLRGHEQFF; CDR3 DNA: TGTGCCAGTAGTACAAGCCTCAGGGGCCATGAGCAGTTCTTC
J gene: TRBJ2-5; V gene: TRBV2; clone size: -; D gene: TRBD1; CDR3 protein: CASRGQGETQYF; CDR3 DNA: TGTGCCAGCAGGGGACAGGGTGAGACCCAGTACTTC
J gene: TRBJ2-7; V gene: TRBV27; clone size: once; D gene: TRBD1; CDR3 protein: CASSRQGLDSYEQYF; CDR3 DNA: TGTGCCAGCAGTCGACAGGGGCTCGATTCCTACGAGCAGTACTTC
J gene: TRBJ2-7; V gene: TRBV20-1; clone size: -; D gene: -; CDR3 protein: CSASSREIYEQYF; CDR3 DNA: TGCAGTGCTAGTTCCCGGGAGATTTACGAGCAGTACTTC
J gene: TRBJ2-2; V gene: TRBV7-2; clone size: -; D gene: -; CDR3 protein: CASSARRNTGELFF; CDR3 DNA: TGTGCCAGCAGCGCACGGCGGAACACCGGGGAGCTGTTTTTT
J gene: TRBJ2-1; V gene: TRBV6-5; clone size: -; D gene: -; CDR3 protein: CASSYSVAPSYNEQFF; CDR3 DNA: TGTGCCAGCAGTTACTCGGTGGCGCCCTCCTACAATGAGCAGTTCTTC
J gene: TRBJ2-3; V gene: TRBV15; clone size: -; D gene: TRBD1; CDR3 protein: CATDGDIGQGTDTQYF; CDR3 DNA: TGTGCCACGGATGGAGATATTGGACAGGGCACAGATACGCAGTATTTT
J gene: TRBJ1-5; V gene: TRBV6-6; clone size: -; D gene: -; CDR3 protein: CASSYSAEDSNQPQHF; CDR3 DNA: TGTGCCAGCAGTTATTCAGCGGAAGATAGCAATCAGCCCCAGCATTTT
J gene: TRBJ1-5; V gene: TRBV7-7; clone size: -; D gene: -; CDR3 protein: CASSLVEGDRNQPQHF; CDR3 DNA: TGTGCCAGCAGCTTAGTTGAAGGGGATCGCAATCAGCCCCAGCATTTT
J gene: TRBJ1-1; V gene: TRBV15; clone size: -; D gene: -; CDR3 protein: CATSRENTPGTEAFF; CDR3 DNA: TGTGCCACCAGCAGAGAAAATACCCCGGGGACTGAAGCTTTCTTT
J gene: TRBJ2-3; V gene: TRBV13; clone size: once; D gene: -; CDR3 protein: CASSFQLDSDTQYF; CDR3 DNA: TGTGCCAGCAGCTTCCAACTAGATTCGGATACGCAGTATTTT
J gene: TRBJ2-5; V gene: TRBV7-2; clone size: -; D gene: TRBD2; CDR3 protein: CASSLGLADRGETQYF; CDR3 DNA: TGTGCCAGCAGCTTAGGACTAGCGGACCGCGGAGAGACCCAGTACTTC
J gene: TRBJ2-7; V gene: TRBV18; clone size: -; D gene: TRBD1; CDR3 protein: CASSPGTGYYEQYF; CDR3 DNA: TGTGCCAGCTCACCGGGGACAGGGTACTACGAGCAGTACTTC
J gene: TRBJ2-7; V gene: TRBV5-1; clone size: -; D gene: TRBD2; CDR3 protein: CASNGLAGDPEQYF; CDR3 DNA: TGCGCCAGCAACGGACTAGCGGGGGATCCCGAGCAGTACTTC
J gene: TRBJ2-7; V gene: TRBV9; clone size: -; D gene: TRBD1; CDR3 protein: CASSPFDRGYEQYF; CDR3 DNA: TGTGCCAGCAGCCCTTTCGACAGGGGCTACGAGCAGTACTTC
J gene: TRBJ2-1; V gene: TRBV2; clone size: -; D gene: TRBD2; CDR3 protein: CASSPSGEAYNEQFF; CDR3 DNA: TGTGCCAGCAGTCCTAGCGGGGAAGCTTACAATGAGCAGTTCTTC
J gene: TRBJ2-5; V gene: TRBV2; clone size: -; D gene: -; CDR3 protein: CASSANQETQYF; CDR3 DNA: TGTGCCAGCAGCGCAAACCAAGAGACCCAGTACTTC
J gene: TRBJ1-3; V gene: TRBV28; clone size: -; D gene: -; CDR3 protein: CASTLIGSGNTIYF; CDR3 DNA: TGTGCCAGCACCCTGATAGGATCTGGAAACACCATATATTTT
J gene: TRBJ2-7; V gene: TRBV5-1; clone size: -; D gene: TRBD2; CDR3 protein: CASSPGLALSYEQYF; CDR3 DNA: TGCGCCAGCAGCCCAGGACTAGCGTTGTCCTACGAGCAGTACTTC
J gene: TRBJ1-1; V gene: TRBV6-5; clone size: -; D gene: -; CDR3 protein: CASRAPLTVNTEAFF; CDR3 DNA: TGTGCCAGCAGAGCACCCCTAACCGTGAACACTGAAGCTTTCTTT
J gene: TRBJ1-5; V gene: TRBV7-2; clone size: -; D gene: TRBD1; CDR3 protein: CASSLNRGKNQPQHF; CDR3 DNA: TGTGCCAGCAGCCTTAACAGGGGGAAGAATCAGCCCCAGCATTTT
J gene: TRBJ1-2; V gene: TRBV2; clone size: -; D gene: -; CDR3 protein: CASSVGLTNYGYTF; CDR3 DNA: TGTGCCAGCAGTGTGGGGTTAACTAACTATGGCTACACCTTC
J gene: TRBJ2-6; V gene: TRBV27; clone size: -; D gene: -; CDR3 protein: CASTTRGSGANVLTF; CDR3 DNA: TGTGCCAGCACCACAAGGGGCTCTGGGGCCAACGTCCTGACTTTC
J gene: TRBJ2-7; V gene: TRBV7-3; clone size: once; D gene: TRBD1; CDR3 protein: CASSLSGTALGEQYF; CDR3 DNA: TGTGCCAGCAGCTTAAGTGGGACAGCCTTGGGGGAGCAGTACTTC
J gene: TRBJ1-2; V gene: TRBV2; clone size: -; D gene: -; CDR3 protein: CASSERFGGYGYTF; CDR3 DNA: TGTGCCAGCAGTGAACGGTTCGGGGGCTATGGCTACACCTTC
J gene: TRBJ2-5; V gene: TRBV5-4; clone size: -; D gene: -; CDR3 protein: CASRVGGQETQYF; CDR3 DNA: TGTGCCAGCAGAGTGGGCGGCCAAGAGACCCAGTACTTC
J gene: TRBJ1-1; V gene: TRBV5-6; clone size: -; D gene: -; CDR3 protein: CASSYLTANTEAFF; CDR3 DNA: TGTGCCAGCAGCTACCTGACAGCCAACACTGAAGCTTTCTTT